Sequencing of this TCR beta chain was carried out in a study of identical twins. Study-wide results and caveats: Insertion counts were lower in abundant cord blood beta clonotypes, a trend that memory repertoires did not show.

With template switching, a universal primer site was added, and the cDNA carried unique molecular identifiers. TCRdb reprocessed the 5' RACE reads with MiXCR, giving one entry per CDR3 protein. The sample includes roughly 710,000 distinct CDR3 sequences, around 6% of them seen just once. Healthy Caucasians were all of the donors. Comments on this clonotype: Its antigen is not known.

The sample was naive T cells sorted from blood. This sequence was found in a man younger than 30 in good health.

CDR3 region: CSAIDRAYSNQPQHF. The CDR3 bases are TGCAGTGCGATCGACAGGGCTTATAGCAATCAGCCCCAGCATTTT. V is TRBV20-1 and J is TRBJ1-5, with 7 bases fitting TRBD1. Per germline, CDR1 DFQATT and CDR2 SNEGSKA (reference sequence). The V gene end was trimmed by 6 bases and the J gene end by 0 bases; junction bases not matched to a gene: 8. This CDR3 is 15 amino acids long.